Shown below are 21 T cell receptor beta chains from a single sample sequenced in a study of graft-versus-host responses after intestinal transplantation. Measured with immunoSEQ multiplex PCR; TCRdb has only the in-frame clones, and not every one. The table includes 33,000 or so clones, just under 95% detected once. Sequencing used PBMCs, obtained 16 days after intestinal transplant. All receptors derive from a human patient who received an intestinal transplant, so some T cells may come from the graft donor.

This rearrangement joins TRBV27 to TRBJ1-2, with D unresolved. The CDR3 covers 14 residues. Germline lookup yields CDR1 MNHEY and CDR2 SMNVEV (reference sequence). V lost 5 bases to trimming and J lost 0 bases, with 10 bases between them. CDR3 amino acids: CASSPQVANYGYTF. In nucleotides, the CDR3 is TGTGCCAGCAGTCCACAAGTTGCTAACTATGGCTACACCTTC.

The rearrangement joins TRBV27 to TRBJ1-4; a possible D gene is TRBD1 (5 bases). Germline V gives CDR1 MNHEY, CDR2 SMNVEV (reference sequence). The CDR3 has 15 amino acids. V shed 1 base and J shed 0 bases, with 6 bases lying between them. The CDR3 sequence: CASSLLGATNEKLFF. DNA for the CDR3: TGTGCCAGCAGTTTATTGGGGGCAACTAATGAAAAACTGTTTTTT.

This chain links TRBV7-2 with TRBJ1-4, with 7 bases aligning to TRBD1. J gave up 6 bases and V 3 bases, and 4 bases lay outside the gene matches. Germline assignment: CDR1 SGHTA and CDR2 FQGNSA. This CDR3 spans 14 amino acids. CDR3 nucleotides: TGTGCCAGCAGCTTGGACAGGTGGGATGAAAAACTGTTTTTT. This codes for CASSLDRWDEKLFF.

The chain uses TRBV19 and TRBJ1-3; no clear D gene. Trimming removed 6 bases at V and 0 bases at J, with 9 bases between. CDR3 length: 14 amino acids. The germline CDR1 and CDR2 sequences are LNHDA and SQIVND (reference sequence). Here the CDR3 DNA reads TGTGCCAGTAGCCGGAGAGTCTCTGGAAACACCATATATTTT. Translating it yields CASSRRVSGNTIYF.

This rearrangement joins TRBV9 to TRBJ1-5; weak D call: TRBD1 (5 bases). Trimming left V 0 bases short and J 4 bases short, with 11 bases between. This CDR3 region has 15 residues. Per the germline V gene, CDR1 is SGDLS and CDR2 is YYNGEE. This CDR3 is CASSVEGRLNQPQHF. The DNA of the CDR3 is TGTGCCAGCAGCGTAGAGGGACGGCTGAATCAGCCCCAGCATTTT.

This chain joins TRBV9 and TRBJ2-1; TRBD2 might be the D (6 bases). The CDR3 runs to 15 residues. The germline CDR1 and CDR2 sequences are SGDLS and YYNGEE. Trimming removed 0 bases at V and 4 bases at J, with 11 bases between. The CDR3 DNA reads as TGTGCCAGCAGCGTAGCTGGAGCGGGTTACAATGAGCAGTTCTTC. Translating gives CASSVAGAGYNEQFF.

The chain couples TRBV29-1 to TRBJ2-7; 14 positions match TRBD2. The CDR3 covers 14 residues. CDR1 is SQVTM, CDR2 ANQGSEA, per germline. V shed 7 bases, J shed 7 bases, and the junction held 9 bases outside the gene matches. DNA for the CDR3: TGCAGCGCCCGGACTAGCGGGAGGCTGGGGGAGCAGTACTTC. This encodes CSARTSGRLGEQYF.

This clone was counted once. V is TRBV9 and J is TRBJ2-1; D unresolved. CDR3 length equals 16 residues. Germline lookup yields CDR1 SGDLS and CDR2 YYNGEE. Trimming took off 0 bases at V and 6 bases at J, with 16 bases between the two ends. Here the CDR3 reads CASSVGPAPSINEQFF. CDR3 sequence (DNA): TGTGCCAGCAGCGTAGGACCAGCTCCCTCCATCAATGAGCAGTTCTTC.

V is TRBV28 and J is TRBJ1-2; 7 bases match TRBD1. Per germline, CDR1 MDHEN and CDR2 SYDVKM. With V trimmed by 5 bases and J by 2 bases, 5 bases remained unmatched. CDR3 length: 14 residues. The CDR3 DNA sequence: TGTGCCAGCAGTCGGCGGGACAGAAACTATGGCTACACCTTC. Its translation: CASSRRDRNYGYTF.

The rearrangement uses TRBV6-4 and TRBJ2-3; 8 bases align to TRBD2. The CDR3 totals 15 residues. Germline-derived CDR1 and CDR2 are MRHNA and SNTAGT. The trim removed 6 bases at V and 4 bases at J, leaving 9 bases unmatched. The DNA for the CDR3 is TGTGCCAGCAGGAGGGGACTAGGGGTTGCAGATACGCAGTATTTT. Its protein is CASRRGLGVADTQYF.

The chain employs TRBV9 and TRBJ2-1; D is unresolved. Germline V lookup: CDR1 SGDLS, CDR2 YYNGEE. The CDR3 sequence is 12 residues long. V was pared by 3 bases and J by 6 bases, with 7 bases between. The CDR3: CASSALANEQFF. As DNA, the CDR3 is TGTGCCAGCAGCGCGTTAGCCAATGAGCAGTTCTTC.

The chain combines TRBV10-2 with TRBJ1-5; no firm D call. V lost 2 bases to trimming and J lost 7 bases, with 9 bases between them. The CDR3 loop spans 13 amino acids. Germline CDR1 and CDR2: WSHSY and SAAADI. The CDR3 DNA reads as TGCGCCAGCAGTGAGGAAGGGCGCCAGCCCCAGCATTTT. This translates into CASSEEGRQPQHF.

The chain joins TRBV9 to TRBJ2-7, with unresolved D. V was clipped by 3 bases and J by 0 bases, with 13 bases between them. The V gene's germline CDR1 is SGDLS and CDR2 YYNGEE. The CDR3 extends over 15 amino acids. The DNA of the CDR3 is TGTGCCAGCAGCGCGCCCCAAGGACCCTCCTACGAGCAGTACTTC. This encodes CASSAPQGPSYEQYF.

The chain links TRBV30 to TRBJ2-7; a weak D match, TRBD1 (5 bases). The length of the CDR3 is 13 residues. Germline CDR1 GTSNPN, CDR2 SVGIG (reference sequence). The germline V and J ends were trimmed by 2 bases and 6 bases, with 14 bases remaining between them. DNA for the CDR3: TGTGCCTGGAGTAACCAGGGTTCTTCCGAGCAGTACTTC. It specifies CAWSNQGSSEQYF.

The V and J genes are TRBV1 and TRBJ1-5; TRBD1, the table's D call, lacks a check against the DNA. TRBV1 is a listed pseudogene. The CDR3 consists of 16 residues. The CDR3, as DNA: TGCACCAGCAGCCAAGCACCCCAGGGGGCTGGGCAGCCCCAGCATTTT. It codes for CTSSQAPQGAGQPQHF.

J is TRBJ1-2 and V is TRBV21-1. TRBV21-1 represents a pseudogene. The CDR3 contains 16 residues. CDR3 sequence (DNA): TGTGCCAGCAGCAAAGGGCGGTCAGGGAGGAGGGATGGCTACACCTTC. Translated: CASSKGRSGRRDGYTF.

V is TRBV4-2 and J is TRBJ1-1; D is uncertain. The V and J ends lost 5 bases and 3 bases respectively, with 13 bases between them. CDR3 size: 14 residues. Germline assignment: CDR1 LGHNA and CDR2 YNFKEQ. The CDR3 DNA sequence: TGTGCCAGCAGCTTGTTGCTGGGAGACACTGAAGCTTTCTTT. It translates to CASSLLLGDTEAFF.

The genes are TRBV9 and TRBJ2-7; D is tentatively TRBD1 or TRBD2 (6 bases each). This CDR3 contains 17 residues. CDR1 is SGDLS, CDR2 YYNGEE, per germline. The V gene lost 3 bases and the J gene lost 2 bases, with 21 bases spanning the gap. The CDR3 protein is CASSAALSGGTTYEQYF. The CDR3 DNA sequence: TGTGCCAGCAGCGCAGCGTTATCTGGCGGGACAACCTACGAGCAGTACTTC.

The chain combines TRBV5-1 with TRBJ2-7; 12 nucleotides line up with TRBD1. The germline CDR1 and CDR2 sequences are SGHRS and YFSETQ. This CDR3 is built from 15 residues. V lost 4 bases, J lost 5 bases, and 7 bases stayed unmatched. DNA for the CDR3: TGCGCCAGCAGCCGGGGAGGGACAGGGGGCAACGAGCAGTACTTC. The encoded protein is CASSRGGTGGNEQYF.

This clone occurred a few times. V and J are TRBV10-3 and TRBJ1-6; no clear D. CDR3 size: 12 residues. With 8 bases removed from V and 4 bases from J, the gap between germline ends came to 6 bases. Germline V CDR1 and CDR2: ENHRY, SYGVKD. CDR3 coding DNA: TGTGCCATCCGGGAATATAATTCACCCCTCCACTTT. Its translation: CAIREYNSPLHF.

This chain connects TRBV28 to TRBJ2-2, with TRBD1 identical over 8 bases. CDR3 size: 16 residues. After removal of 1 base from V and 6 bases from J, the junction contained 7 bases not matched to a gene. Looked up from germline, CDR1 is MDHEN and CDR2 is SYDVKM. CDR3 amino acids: CASSLSGRGLPGELFF. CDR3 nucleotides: TGTGCCAGCAGTTTATCGGGCAGGGGGCTTCCCGGGGAGCTGTTTTTT.